This TCR beta chain was found in a study of tumor-infiltrating lymphocytes in primary liver carcinoma (dated by TCRdb to the late 2010s). For the study in its entirety: Hepatocellular carcinoma (four) or combined HCC and intrahepatic cholangiocarcinoma (one) was present in the five patients, who were three men and two women aged 30 to 69 years. To link TCRbeta repertoire diversity to the local molecular phenotype, the 25 tumor region samples were profiled with Agilent mRNA microarrays. TCRbeta repertoire sequencing, expression microarrays and whole-exome sequencing were combined in the study across five regions of each liver tumor, with adjacent normal tissue and blood also included. High reproducibility was observed for the technical replicate repertoires, with mean shared-clone rates around 0.9 and correlation coefficients above 0.95. A total of approximately 35 specimens from 5 patients underwent TCRbeta repertoire sequencing, comprising roughly 25 tumor regions, 5 adjacent noncancerous liver tissues and 5 peripheral blood samples. The tumors of the five patients were staged as T1-T3 N0M0, with maximum diameters ranging from roughly 4.2 to 10 cm. Each sample produced roughly 3.5 to 8 million productive TCRbeta reads, and read depth showed no significant difference between tissue types.

Total RNA and DNA were co-extracted from around 18-30 mg of bulk tissue with the AllPrep DNA/RNA mini kit, without cell sorting. Roughly five patients with histopathologically diagnosed primary liver carcinoma underwent surgical resection in China between November 2015 and 2016. Patients had chronic HBV infection and were treatment-naive at sampling. Five spatially separated regions were sampled per tumor: superior, inferior, left-lateral and right-lateral poles, plus the tumor centre. Histological examination found more than 80% viable tumor cells in every tumor sample. Pieces of fresh tumor and adjacent tissue were cut in half, with one half kept in RNAlater at -80 degrees C and the other half sent for histology. A constant-region primer and ProtoScript II reverse transcriptase were used to reverse-transcribe TCRbeta-specific cDNA from 500 ng total RNA. The TCRbeta libraries were prepared through three rounds of nested multiplex PCR following a slightly modified ARM-PCR procedure. Multiplex TRBV1-TRBV30 forward primers and a Cbeta reverse primer were used in the first two PCR rounds, each of which was run for approximately 11 cycles. Sample barcodes and Illumina adapters were added in a final 25-cycle PCR with Deep VentR polymerase. Before sequencing, amplicons between 200 and 500 bp were purified from gel using a QIAquick gel extraction kit. The TCRbeta amplicons were sequenced with 250-bp paired-end reads on an Illumina HiSeq 2500. The study's own analysis went as follows. Trimmomatic v0.33 was used to quality-trim the reads, and FLASH v1.2.11 was used to merge paired reads so that full CDR3 sequences could be recovered. V, D and J germline segments were assigned to the rearranged TCRbeta sequences using MiGEC v1.2.1b. Clonotype statistics and Shannon-Wiener diversity indices were calculated with VDJtools v1.0.0. To reduce sampling bias, subsequent analyses other than the diversity analysis used only the 250 most abundant clonotypes in each sample. TCRdb itself trimmed the public reads at Q25 with fastp, ran MiXCR and retained productive beta chains. Entries are consolidated by CDR3 protein sequence, retaining the most common genes and DNA. The V and J calls were not made by the authors but by TCRdb's processing. The sample contains about 200,000 distinct CDR3 sequences, 85% of them found a single time. Of the sample, about a sixth is held by the ten largest clones.

CDR1 KGHDR and CDR2 SFDVKD were looked up in the germline V gene. Trimming costs V 9 bases and J 0 bases, and their ends lie 14 bases apart. The CDR3 is 16 residues long, counting both termini. The retained sequence is limited to the CDR3, 48 bases, with the frame set at the first base. On the study overall, not on this receptor specifically: Bulk unsorted samples precluded comparing CD4+ and CD8+ T cell repertoires. Only about 7.5-25% of top clones were present in all five regions of a tumor, suggesting spatial heterogeneity of tumor-infiltrating T cells. Only 4 or 5 patients were included in the study, and the authors note that the findings should be validated in a larger study. Only the TCR beta chain was sequenced, which likely underestimates true repertoire diversity because unpaired alpha chains were not captured. A significantly larger repertoire fraction was made up by the top 250 clones in tumors than in blood (p = 0.039). Consistent with antigen-driven expansion, pairs of tumor regions showed higher repertoire overlap (mean around 36%) than either tumor-adjacent pairs (around 17%) or tumor-blood pairs (around 14%).

In the case of this clonotype: Its binding antigen is unknown. The conserved phenylalanine or tryptophan is not found at the CDR3 terminus, so this likely reflects a read error.

The clonotype comes from a man in his forties with primary liver carcinoma and hepatitis B virus infection. The sequence is built from TRBV24-1 and TRBJ2-6, with the D call tentatively TRBD1 or TRBD2, each fitting 5 bases. The sequencing input was tumor tissue from primary liver carcinoma. The CDR3 reads as follows: CATGKPGGSGANVLTL. The sequence in DNA is TGTGCCACCGGGAAACCTGGGGGCTCTGGGGCCAACGTCCTGACTCTA.